This T cell receptor beta chain was captured by sequencing in a study of CD8 T cells in Susac syndrome. J gave up 9 bases and V 6 bases, and 7 bases lay outside the gene matches. CDR1 and CDR2 (germline): MDHEN, SYDVKM. This CDR3 is 12 amino acids long. This clonotype was observed once. With random hexamers, roughly 0.5 to 1 ug RNA was reverse transcribed. TCRdb passed the immunoSEQ multiplex PCR reads through MiXCR, listing each CDR3 protein once. The sample includes approximately 130,000 distinct CDR3 sequences, around nine tenths of them seen just once. The authors carried out high-throughput sequencing of TCR beta. They applied it to CD8+ and CD4+ T cells obtained from blood. Negative isolation was applied to CD8+ and CD4+ T cells, and FACS enrichment was applied to TEMRA cells.

The sequenced material came from CD8+ T cells from PBMCs. The V gene is TRBV28, the J gene TRBJ2-7; 8 bases match TRBD1. This clonotype was obtained from a human donor with multiple sclerosis. CDR3 residues: CASSSLDRGQYF. CDR3 nucleotides: TGTGCCAGCAGCTCTCTTGACAGGGGGCAGTACTTC.